The 30 T cell receptor beta chains presented below share a single source sample, sequenced in a study of cytomegalovirus exposure and HLA in healthy donors. Amplification used 60 Vbeta primers and 13 Jbeta primers. Sequencing used immunoSEQ multiplex PCR; TCRdb keeps in-frame clones, though not all of them. Among roughly 180,000 clones, 85% were seen once, and the ten largest hold 1%. The sequenced material came from PBMCs. Receptors originate from a boy between 2 and 10 years old in good health and CMV-seronegative.

This sequence joins TRBV5-1 and TRBJ2-6; D is possibly TRBD1 (6 bases). V was trimmed by 1 base and J by 2 bases, leaving 16 bases between them. The germline gives CDR1 SGHRS, CDR2 YFSETQ. The length of the CDR3 is 18 residues. CDR3: CASSLFSGQTTGANVLTF. The CDR3 DNA reads TGCGCCAGCAGCTTGTTCTCCGGACAGACCACTGGGGCCAACGTCCTGACTTTC.

Only a few counts were recorded for this clone. The CDR3 spells CASSQNRGGRNTIYF. The CDR3 nucleotides read TGTGCCAGCAGCCAAAATCGTGGAGGGCGAAACACCATATATTTT. The chain has TRBV11-1 and TRBJ1-3, with D uncertain. In germline, CDR1 is SGHAT, CDR2 FQDESV (reference sequence). There are 15 residues in the CDR3. The V end was cut by 5 bases, the J end by 5 bases, with 16 bases between.

This rearrangement joins TRBV28 to TRBJ2-1; unclear D gene. Germline lookup yields CDR1 MDHEN and CDR2 SYDVKM. This CDR3 has 14 amino acids. The V end was cut by 7 bases, the J end by 0 bases, with 10 bases between. The CDR3 region has the DNA TGTGCCAGCACTCGAGATAGCTCCTACAATGAGCAGTTCTTC. Its translation is CASTRDSSYNEQFF.

The chain couples TRBV10-3 to TRBJ1-1; the D gene is possibly TRBD1 (6 bases). The CDR3 length is 14 residues. Germline assignment: CDR1 ENHRY and CDR2 SYGVKD. The ends were cut back, 5 bases at V and 5 bases at J, with 15 bases in the middle. CDR3 in DNA: TGTGCCATCAGTAGGGCAGGGGAATTGACTGAAGCTTTCTTT. As protein: CAISRAGELTEAFF.

The V and J genes are TRBV2 and TRBJ2-1; weak D call: TRBD1 (5 bases). This CDR3 region has 12 residues. Looked up from germline, CDR1 is SNHLY and CDR2 is FYNNEI. V was pared by 8 bases and J by 7 bases, with 12 bases between. This chain's CDR3 is CASRRPGNEQFF. CDR3 nucleotide sequence: TGTGCCAGCCGGCGGCCAGGGAATGAGCAGTTCTTC. The full variable domain, rest sourced from reference TRBV2 and TRBJ2-1, is EPEVTQTPSHQVTQMGQEVILRCVPISNHLYFYWYRQILGQKVEFLVSFYNNEISEKSEIFDDQFSVERPDGSNFTLKIRSTKLEDSAMYFCASRRPGNEQFFGPGTRLTVL.

Regarding this clone: Germline and junction disagree at one end, which may indicate a read error. This chain uses TRBV7-3 with TRBJ2-3; no definite D call. Germline values: CDR1 SGHTA, CDR2 FQGTGA. There are 12 residues in the CDR3. CDR3 coding DNA: TGTGACAGCAGCCTTAGCACAGATACGCAGTATTTT. Amino acid sequence: CDSSLSTDTQYF. The whole variable domain, filled in from reference TRBV7-3 and TRBJ2-3, reads GAGVSQTPSNKVTEKGKYVELRCDPISGHTALYWYRQSLGQGPEFLIYFQGTGAADDSGLPNDRFFAVRPEGSVSTLKIQRTERGDSAVYLCDSSLSTDTQYFGPGTRLTVL.

This clone was recorded a few times. The J gene is TRBJ2-1, the V gene TRBV6-1; D gene uncertain. Germline values: CDR1 MNHNS, CDR2 SASEGT. The V and J ends lost 7 bases and 8 bases respectively, with 9 bases between them. The length of the CDR3 is 11 residues. For the CDR3, the DNA is TGTGCCAGCACCTCTGTATATGAGCAGTTCTTC. This encodes CASTSVYEQFF.

V gene TRBV5-4 combines with J gene TRBJ1-6, with TRBD1 as a possible D gene (6 bases). From germline, CDR1 is SGHNT and CDR2 YYREEE (reference sequence). Trimming removed 0 bases at V and 7 bases at J, with 11 bases between. The CDR3 sequence is 15 residues long. Here the CDR3 DNA reads TGTGCCAGCAGCTTGGTGAGGGGGTCGAATTCACCCCTCCACTTT. Protein: CASSLVRGSNSPLHF.

The chain joins TRBV5-1 to TRBJ2-3; TRBD2 matches at 7 bases. With V trimmed by 3 bases and J by 0 bases, 16 bases remained unmatched. This CDR3 is 19 amino acids long. CDR1 and CDR2 from the germline V gene are SGHRS and YFSETQ. This CDR3 is CASSSPPSGAATSTDTQYF. The CDR3 nucleotides are TGCGCCAGCAGCTCCCCCCCCAGCGGGGCGGCGACTAGCACAGATACGCAGTATTTT.

The chain recombines TRBV5-1 with TRBJ2-1, with 14 bases lining up with TRBD2. With V trimmed by 4 bases and J by 8 bases, 11 bases remained unmatched. The CDR3 length is 17 residues. In germline, CDR1 is SGHRS, CDR2 YFSETQ. The CDR3: CASSGGLAGVRVHEQFF. The CDR3 nucleotides are TGCGCCAGCAGCGGGGGACTAGCGGGGGTGCGGGTACATGAGCAGTTCTTC.

This rearrangement joins TRBV6-5 to TRBJ1-1, with TRBD1 matching over 12 bases. In germline, CDR1 is MNHEY, CDR2 SVGAGI. With 2 bases clipped from V and 6 bases from J, the junction kept 7 bases outside the gene matches. This CDR3 is 16 amino acids long. The CDR3 here is CASSYGGQGAVPEAFF. Here the CDR3 DNA reads TGTGCCAGCAGTTACGGGGGACAGGGGGCCGTCCCTGAAGCTTTCTTT.

The chain is built from TRBV19 and TRBJ2-2; D may be TRBD1 (6 bases). The germline V gene has CDR1 LNHDA and CDR2 SQIVND (reference sequence). Deletions cut 3 bases from V and 2 bases from J, with 10 bases between. The CDR3 is made up of 15 amino acids. In DNA, the CDR3 is TGTGCCAGTAGTATGTGGACAGCTAACACCGGGGAGCTGTTTTTT. Residues: CASSMWTANTGELFF. The variable domain in full, with the rest retrieved from reference TRBV19 and TRBJ2-2, is DGGITQSPKYLFRKEGQNVTLSCEQNLNHDAMYWYRQDPGQGLRLIYYSQIVNDFQKGDIAEGYSVSREKKESFPLTVTSAQKNPTAFYLCASSMWTANTGELFFGEGSRLTVL.

The chain has TRBV6-1 and TRBJ2-7; D perhaps matches TRBD1 (6 bases). CDR1 MNHNS and CDR2 SASEGT come from the germline V gene. There are 15 residues in the CDR3. The V end lost 5 bases, the J end lost 0 bases, and 14 bases lay between the germline ends. The DNA of the CDR3 is TGTGCCAGCAGTCTCGGGACATCCAGCTCCTACGAGCAGTACTTC. Translation gives CASSLGTSSSYEQYF.

This sequence joins TRBV28 and TRBJ1-5; 9 bases align to TRBD1. The length of the CDR3 is 16 residues. Germline trimming cut 6 bases from V and 4 bases from J; bases unmatched to any gene: 10. Per germline, CDR1 MDHEN and CDR2 SYDVKM. The CDR3 is CASSPWSGQGNQPQHF. DNA for the CDR3: TGTGCCAGCAGCCCCTGGTCGGGACAGGGAAATCAGCCCCAGCATTTT.

The rearrangement links TRBV11-2 to TRBJ2-7; 12 nucleotides align to TRBD1. Germline CDR1 reads SGHAT; CDR2 reads FQNNGV. The CDR3 is made up of 18 amino acids. With 4 bases clipped from V and 0 bases from J, the junction kept 10 bases outside the gene matches. The CDR3 sequence: CASSSRGTGGFSSYEQYF. The CDR3 nucleotides are TGTGCCAGCAGCTCTAGAGGGACAGGGGGCTTTAGCTCCTACGAGCAGTACTTC.

This chain connects TRBV28 to TRBJ1-6, with TRBD1 matching over 8 bases. Trimming took 5 bases from V and 5 from J; bases not matched to a gene: 5. CDR1 is MDHEN and CDR2 is SYDVKM in the germline V gene. This CDR3 contains 15 residues. The CDR3 DNA reads as TGTGCCAGCAGTCTTTTGGACAGGGATAATTCACCCCTCCACTTT. Translating it yields CASSLLDRDNSPLHF.

V usage is TRBV5-1 and J usage is TRBJ2-2; D not certain. The germline CDR1 and CDR2 sequences are SGHRS and YFSETQ. The CDR3 spans 12 residues. V was shortened by 3 bases and J by 4 bases, with 4 bases between the two germline ends. The CDR3 region has the DNA TGCGCCAGCAGCTCATCCACCGGGGAGCTGTTTTTT. Amino acids: CASSSSTGELFF.

This chain uses TRBV6-4 with TRBJ2-3; tentative D call: TRBD2 (6 bases). Trimming stripped 0 bases from V and 5 bases from J, with 15 bases between. The germline gives CDR1 MRHNA, CDR2 SNTAGT. The CDR3 contains 16 residues. CDR3 nucleotides: TGTGCCAGCAGTGACTCGTCCGGGGGAGAAGTAGATACGCAGTATTTT. Amino acids: CASSDSSGGEVDTQYF.

J is TRBJ1-3 and V is TRBV15; TRBD1 aligns across 7 bases. The V gene's germline CDR1 is LNHNV and CDR2 YYDKDF (reference sequence). Trimming took 4 bases from V and 6 from J; bases not matched to a gene: 9. The CDR3 covers 15 residues. The chain's CDR3 is CATSTLDRDENTIYF. CDR3 DNA sequence: TGTGCCACCAGCACCCTCGACAGGGACGAAAACACCATATATTTT.

V usage is TRBV9 and J usage is TRBJ1-2, with TRBD1 matching 7 bases. The CDR3 sequence is 16 residues long. V shed 0 bases and J 4 bases; nucleotides not matched to a gene: 9. Germline CDR1 and CDR2: SGDLS and YYNGEE. The CDR3 is CASSVGTGLRFYGYTF. The CDR3 DNA follows: TGTGCCAGCAGCGTAGGGACAGGACTTCGCTTCTATGGCTACACCTTC. Using reference TRBV9 and TRBJ1-2 for the parts outside the CDR3, the full variable domain is DSGVTQTPKHLITATGQRVTLRCSPRSGDLSVYWYQQSLDQGLQFLIQYYNGEERAKGNILERFSAQQFPDLHSELNLSSLELGDSALYFCASSVGTGLRFYGYTFGSGTRLTVV.

The gene calls are TRBV5-1 and TRBJ2-7; 12 bases agree with TRBD1. In germline, CDR1 is SGHRS, CDR2 YFSETQ. There are 16 residues in the CDR3. V shed 4 bases and J 3 bases; nucleotides not matched to a gene: 8. CDR3 amino acids: CASSPGQGAVYYEQYF. DNA for the CDR3: TGCGCCAGCAGCCCGGGACAGGGGGCCGTCTACTACGAGCAGTACTTC.

This chain joins TRBV27 and TRBJ2-1; TRBD2 matches at 13 bases. CDR3 length: 14 amino acids. Germline CDR1 and CDR2: MNHEY and SMNVEV (reference sequence). The trim removed 6 bases at V and 5 bases at J, leaving 1 base unmatched. The CDR3 DNA follows: TGTGCCAGCAGGACTAGCGGGAGGAACAATGAGCAGTTCTTC. Amino acids: CASRTSGRNNEQFF.

This clone was seen just once. Different DNA sequences within this sample yield the same CDR3. The CDR3, as DNA: TGTGCCAGCAGCCTAGGACAGGGGACCTCACCCCTCCACTTT. It encodes CASSLGQGTSPLHF. The chain joins TRBV7-9 to TRBJ1-6, with TRBD1 matching over 9 bases. Germline V gene data show CDR1 as SEHNR and CDR2 as FQNEAQ (reference sequence). The CDR3 length is 14 residues. V trimming: 5 bases; J trimming: 10 bases; junction bases outside the gene matches: 6.

The J gene is TRBJ1-2, the V gene TRBV9, with TRBD1 identical over 7 bases. The ends lost 4 bases at V and 4 bases at J; junction bases unmatched: 16. The germline CDR1 and CDR2 sequences are SGDLS and YYNGEE. This CDR3 contains 17 residues. CDR3 DNA sequence: TGTGCCAGCAGCCCCGTCGGGACAGAGATAATGGGCTATGGCTACACCTTC. Protein sequence: CASSPVGTEIMGYGYTF.

This chain connects TRBV4-1 to TRBJ1-1, with 7 bases matching TRBD1. V was clipped by 0 bases and J by 3 bases; unmatched bases: 1. The CDR3 is made up of 14 amino acids. The V gene's germline CDR1 is MGHRA and CDR2 YSYEKL. CDR3 sequence reads: CASSQDRGDTEAFF. The CDR3 bases are TGCGCCAGCAGCCAAGACAGGGGGGACACTGAAGCTTTCTTT.

The chain employs TRBV19 and TRBJ2-1; tentative D call: TRBD1 (6 bases). The CDR3 runs 16 residues. V shed 4 bases and J shed 2 bases, with 15 bases lying between them. Germline V CDR1 and CDR2: LNHDA, SQIVND (reference sequence). The CDR3 protein is CASSRKPGVTYNEQFF. In nucleotides, the CDR3 is TGTGCCAGTAGTAGGAAACCAGGGGTGACCTACAATGAGCAGTTCTTC.

The V call is TRBV19, the J call TRBJ2-4, with 8 bases aligning to TRBD1. This CDR3 spans 17 amino acids. V lost 0 bases, J lost 8 bases, and 12 bases stayed unmatched. The germline gives CDR1 LNHDA, CDR2 SQIVND (reference sequence). Here the CDR3 reads CASSIDLATGEGDIQYF. The DNA for the CDR3 is TGTGCCAGTAGTATAGATCTAGCGACAGGGGAAGGAGACATTCAGTACTTC.

Remarks on this clone: One end of the junction varies from germline; a read error may be responsible. The chain joins TRBV7-9 to TRBJ1-2; 9 nucleotides agree with TRBD1. CDR3 size: 16 residues. Germline V lookup: CDR1 SEHNR, CDR2 FQNEAQ (reference sequence). The CDR3 protein is CSSSLEGTGTNYGYTF. The CDR3 nucleotides read TGTTCCAGCAGCTTAGAAGGGACAGGGACGAACTATGGCTACACCTTC. The complete variable domain, with remaining parts taken from reference TRBV7-9 and TRBJ1-2, reads DTGVSQNPRHKITKRGQNVTFRCDPISEHNRLYWYRQTLGQGPEFLTYFQNEAQLEKSRLLSDRFSAERPKGSFSTLEIQRTEQGDSAMYLCSSSLEGTGTNYGYTFGSGTRLTVV.

Points on this clone: Germline and junction disagree at one end, which may indicate a read error. V and J are TRBV25-1 and TRBJ2-7; D might be TRBD1 (5 bases). Looked up from germline, CDR1 is MGHDK and CDR2 is SYGVNS. The CDR3 extends over 13 amino acids. CDR3 sequence: CASSTIGAYEQYF. CDR3 DNA sequence: TGTGCCAGCAGTACAATAGGGGCCTATGAGCAGTACTTC.

In its sample, this clone was seen once. The rearrangement links TRBV5-1 to TRBJ2-6; a weak D match, TRBD1 (6 bases). Trimming shortened V by 5 bases and J by 0 bases, and 12 bases separated the two germline ends. Germline V CDR1 and CDR2: SGHRS, YFSETQ. The CDR3 loop spans 16 amino acids. The CDR3 DNA is TGCGCCAGCAGATACGCGACAGGCTCTGGGGCCAACGTCCTGACTTTC. It is translated as CASRYATGSGANVLTF.